The 10 T cell receptor beta chains given below trace back to one sample, sequenced in a study of blood T cell repertoires in COVID-19. Profiled with immunoSEQ multiplex PCR; TCRdb holds only in-frame clones, not every one. The data contain roughly 130,000 clones, over 85% of them singletons. Input material: peripheral blood. All receptors come from a man between 60 and 70 years old with COVID-19, enrolled during active disease.

CDR3 nucleotide sequence: TGTGCCAGCAGTCCTCGCTTCGGGGGACACAATGAGCAGTTCTTC. As protein: CASSPRFGGHNEQFF. J is TRBJ2-1 and V is TRBV27, with D maybe TRBD2 (6 bases). V gave up 5 bases and J gave up 5 bases, with 16 bases separating them. The CDR3 has 15 amino acids. CDR1 and CDR2 from the germline V gene are MNHEY and SMNVEV (reference sequence).

The chain recombines TRBV6-6 with TRBJ2-2; possible D gene TRBD1, 7 bases. Germline lookup yields CDR1 MNHNY and CDR2 SVGAGI (reference sequence). The V end was cut by 7 bases, the J end by 4 bases, with 16 bases between. The CDR3 sequence is 15 residues long. CDR3 DNA sequence: TGTGCCAGCACCTCGGGCAGGGGGGTCACCGGGGAGCTGTTTTTT. This gives the protein CASTSGRGVTGELFF.

The chain joins TRBV28 to TRBJ1-1, with 11 bases that match TRBD1. Germline CDR1 reads MDHEN; CDR2 reads SYDVKM. CDR3 length: 16 residues. Trimming cost V 3 bases and J 7 bases; bases outside gene matches: 10. The CDR3 nucleotides read TGTGCCAGCAGTTTCCCTGCCGGGACAGGGGGTGTTGAAGCTTTCTTT. This encodes CASSFPAGTGGVEAFF.

The J gene is TRBJ1-1, the V gene TRBV5-6; 9 bases line up with TRBD1. Trimming cost V 4 bases and J 4 bases; bases outside gene matches: 8. Germline CDR1 reads SGHDT; CDR2 reads YYEEEE. The CDR3 covers 15 residues. The DNA of the CDR3 is TGTGCCAGCAGCCCGGACAGGGGTGGTGGCACTGAAGCTTTCTTT. Its translation is CASSPDRGGGTEAFF.

The count of this clone is one. The chain has TRBV24-1 and TRBJ2-1, with 7 bases fitting TRBD1. The CDR3 consists of 16 residues. Trimming at V came to 1 base and at J to 7 bases, leaving 9 bases not matched to a gene. From germline, CDR1 is KGHDR and CDR2 SFDVKD. The CDR3, as DNA: TGTGCCACCAGTGATTTTACCGGTGGGACAGCTAATGAGCAGTTCTTC. This gives the protein CATSDFTGGTANEQFF.

The chain couples TRBV19 to TRBJ1-2, with D possibly matching TRBD1 (5 bases). Germline CDR1 is LNHDA and CDR2 is SQIVND (reference sequence). Trimming took 4 bases from V and 4 from J, leaving 13 bases between them. This CDR3 contains 14 residues. The CDR3 DNA follows: TGTGCCAGTAGTAGCCAGGGAAGAGGCTATGGCTACACCTTC. This sequence encodes CASSSQGRGYGYTF.

The rearrangement links TRBV19 to TRBJ2-5; TRBD2 matches 8 bases. This CDR3 spans 14 amino acids. Trimming at V came to 5 bases and at J to 4 bases, leaving 6 bases not matched to a gene. CDR1 is LNHDA, CDR2 SQIVND, per germline (reference sequence). CDR3 residues: CASSLVAGTETQYF. CDR3 coding DNA: TGTGCCAGTAGTTTAGTAGCGGGGACAGAGACCCAGTACTTC.

This chain joins TRBV11-3 and TRBJ1-1, with D perhaps TRBD1 (5 bases). Trimming cost V 5 bases and J 1 base, with 11 bases left between them. The CDR3 is 14 residues long. From germline, CDR1 is SGHNT and CDR2 YENEEA. Here the CDR3 reads CASSPTASNTEAFF. The CDR3 coding sequence is TGTGCCAGCAGCCCGACAGCCTCGAACACTGAAGCTTTCTTT.

This chain connects TRBV19 to TRBJ1-6; 7 bases line up with TRBD1. CDR1 is LNHDA, CDR2 SQIVND, per germline (reference sequence). This CDR3 spans 16 amino acids. V lost 3 bases to trimming and J lost 5 bases; unmatched junction nucleotides: 7. In nucleotides, the CDR3 is TGTGCCAGTAGTATGAGGGGACAGCAGAATAATTCACCCCTCCACTTT. Its translation is CASSMRGQQNNSPLHF.

The rearrangement uses TRBV18 and TRBJ1-5; D not certain. Germline V gives CDR1 KGHSH, CDR2 LQKENI. Trimming took 2 bases from V and 1 from J, leaving 9 bases between them. The CDR3 has 15 residues. CDR3 DNA: TGTGCCAGCTCACCAGCGGGGAGAAGCAATCAGCCCCAGCATTTT. This gives the protein CASSPAGRSNQPQHF.